These 26 T cell receptor beta chains were all obtained from the same sample, sequenced in a study of blood T cell repertoires in COVID-19. Only in-frame clones appear in the TCRdb table, and some are missing; sequencing was by immunoSEQ multiplex PCR. In the table there are 81,000 or so clones, approximately 92% of which are singletons. Sequencing was done on a sample of peripheral blood. These receptors came from a woman aged 60-75 years with active COVID-19.

This clone occurred once. Other DNA sequences in this specimen translate into the identical CDR3. The gene calls are TRBV3-1 (or the pseudogene TRBV3-2) and TRBJ2-4; 7 bases fit TRBD2. Looked up from germline, CDR1 is LGHDT and CDR2 is YNNKEL (reference sequence). CDR3 length: 16 amino acids. V shed 3 bases, J shed 0 bases, and the junction held 5 bases outside the gene matches. As DNA, the CDR3 is TGTGCCAGCAGCCACGGGAGGCTACTAGCCAAAAACATTCAGTACTTC. It specifies CASSHGRLLAKNIQYF.

The rearrangement links TRBV7-2 to TRBJ2-4; perhaps TRBD1 as D (6 bases). Trimming cost V 1 base and J 7 bases, with 14 bases left between them. The germline V gene encodes CDR1 SGHTA and CDR2 FQGNSA. This CDR3 has 15 residues. The CDR3 is CASSLDQGTRNIQYF. The CDR3 DNA is TGTGCCAGCAGCTTAGATCAGGGGACGAGGAACATTCAGTACTTC.

The CDR3 loop is CASSLDWTGGELFF. The CDR3, as DNA: TGTGCCAGCAGCTTAGATTGGACAGGCGGGGAGCTGTTTTTT. This sequence joins TRBV7-8 and TRBJ2-2; the match to TRBD1 covers 7 bases. The trim removed 1 base at V and 7 bases at J, leaving 3 bases unmatched. The CDR3 runs to 14 residues. Germline V lookup: CDR1 SGHVS, CDR2 FQNEAQ.

The chain has TRBV6-5 and TRBJ2-7; the D gene is possibly TRBD2 (7 bases). Per germline, CDR1 MNHEY and CDR2 SVGAGI. This CDR3 has 15 residues. V was cut by 6 bases and J by 2 bases, with 17 bases left in between. The CDR3 sequence is CASRGGAGNPYEQYF. CDR3 DNA: TGTGCCAGCAGGGGGGGGGCAGGGAATCCCTACGAGCAGTACTTC.

The chain has TRBV3-1 (or the pseudogene TRBV3-2) and TRBJ2-1; 14 bases match TRBD2. CDR3 length equals 18 residues. Germline CDR1 is LGHDT and CDR2 is YNNKEL (reference sequence). After removal of 4 bases from V and 7 bases from J, the junction contained 12 bases not matched to a gene. The CDR3 DNA is TGTGCCAGCAGCCCCACCCCCTTGGGACTAGCGGGGGTGAATGAGCAGTTCTTC. It translates to CASSPTPLGLAGVNEQFF.

J is TRBJ2-7 and V is TRBV28, with D tentatively TRBD2 (5 bases). The V gene's germline CDR1 is MDHEN and CDR2 SYDVKM. The germline V and J ends were trimmed by 5 bases and 3 bases, with 11 bases remaining between them. This CDR3 has 13 residues. CDR3 bases: TGTGCCAGCAGTACCGGACGGGGCTACGAGCAGTACTTC. The encoded protein is CASSTGRGYEQYF.

CDR3 in DNA: TGTGCCAGCAGCGAAAGACTAGAAAATGAGCAGTTCTTC. This encodes CASSERLENEQFF. This sequence joins TRBV9 and TRBJ2-1; perhaps TRBD2 as D (6 bases). Looked up from germline, CDR1 is SGDLS and CDR2 is YYNGEE. This CDR3 region has 13 residues. The ends were cut back, 3 bases at V and 7 bases at J, with 11 bases in the middle.

The chain has TRBV9 and TRBJ2-7; maybe TRBD2 (5 bases). CDR3 length equals 15 residues. The V gene lost 0 bases and the J gene lost 7 bases, with 17 bases spanning the gap. Germline V gives CDR1 SGDLS, CDR2 YYNGEE. CDR3 protein: CASSVGWEKSREQYF. The CDR3 DNA follows: TGTGCCAGCAGCGTAGGGTGGGAGAAGTCACGGGAGCAGTACTTC.

This clone was found a few times. The chain uses TRBV5-1 and TRBJ2-7; tentatively, D is TRBD1 (5 bases). Per germline, CDR1 SGHRS and CDR2 YFSETQ. There are 14 residues in the CDR3. V was clipped by 0 bases and J by 5 bases, with 12 bases between them. CDR3 coding DNA: TGCGCCAGCAGCTTGGTAGGGGTTGGGGACGAGCAGTACTTC. It encodes CASSLVGVGDEQYF. The whole variable domain, remainder taken from reference TRBV5-1 and TRBJ2-7, is KAGVTQTPRYLIKTRGQQVTLSCSPISGHRSVSWYQQTPGQGLQFLFEYFSETQRNKGNFPGRFSGRQFSNSRSEMNVSTLELGDSALYLCASSLVGVGDEQYFGPGTRLTVT.

This clone showed up just once. The CDR3 DNA follows: TGTGCCAGCAGAACGACAGGGATACCCCAGCATTTT. Translating gives CASRTTGIPQHF. The chain links TRBV28 to TRBJ1-5; 7 bases align to TRBD1. Losses at the gene ends were 6 bases for V and 10 bases for J; bases not matched to a gene: 6. CDR3 length: 12 residues. Germline V gives CDR1 MDHEN, CDR2 SYDVKM. Full variable domain (missing parts from reference TRBV28 and TRBJ1-5): DVKVTQSSRYLVKRTGEKVFLECVQDMDHENMFWYRQDPGLGLRLIYFSYDVKMKEKGDIPEGYSVSREKKERFSLILESASTNQTSMYLCASRTTGIPQHFGDGTRLSIL.

The chain has TRBV7-2 and TRBJ2-3; 10 bases are shared with TRBD2. Germline V gives CDR1 SGHTA, CDR2 FQGNSA. There are 17 residues in the CDR3. The J segment lost 0 bases and the V segment lost 5 bases, leaving 8 bases of the junction unmatched. The CDR3 spells CASSPWGLALSTDTQYF. DNA of the CDR3: TGTGCCAGCAGCCCCTGGGGACTAGCGCTCAGCACAGATACGCAGTATTTT.

V usage is TRBV3-1 (or the pseudogene TRBV3-2) and J usage is TRBJ1-2, with D unresolved. The V gene's germline CDR1 is LGHDT and CDR2 YNNKEL (reference sequence). There are 12 residues in the CDR3. Trimming removed 2 bases at V and 4 bases at J, with 5 bases between. The CDR3 here is CASSQQFYGYTF. In DNA, the CDR3 is TGTGCCAGCAGCCAACAGTTCTATGGCTACACCTTC.

CDR3 bases: TGTGCCTGGAGGGCAGGGACTGGCTACGAGCAGTACTTC. It is translated as CAWRAGTGYEQYF. The rearrangement links TRBV30 to TRBJ2-7, with D maybe TRBD2 (6 bases). The CDR3 is 13 residues long. Germline V gene data show CDR1 as GTSNPN and CDR2 as SVGIG (reference sequence). The V gene lost 3 bases and the J gene lost 3 bases, with 12 bases spanning the gap.

The gene calls are TRBV6-5 and TRBJ2-7, with 8 bases matching TRBD2. The J segment lost 5 bases and the V segment lost 10 bases, leaving 10 bases of the junction unmatched. Germline lookup yields CDR1 MNHEY and CDR2 SVGAGI. The CDR3 consists of 13 residues. The DNA for the CDR3 is TGTGCCAACGCCCGGGGGGGGGCGGACGAGCAGTACTTC. It specifies CANARGGADEQYF.

The chain recombines TRBV5-1 with TRBJ1-6, with a weak D call TRBD1 (5 bases). Germline assignment: CDR1 SGHRS and CDR2 YFSETQ. Between the trimmed V and J ends, which lost 0 bases and 10 bases, there was a span of 5 bases. The CDR3 is 12 amino acids. CDR3 in DNA: TGCGCCAGCAGCTTGGGGGGCTCACCCCTCCACTTT. It translates to CASSLGGSPLHF.

V gene TRBV18 combines with J gene TRBJ2-5; D is unclear. Per germline, CDR1 KGHSH and CDR2 LQKENI. This CDR3 contains 13 residues. The germline V and J ends were trimmed by 2 bases and 3 bases, with 7 bases remaining between them. For the CDR3, the DNA is TGTGCCAGCTCACCAGTAAGAGAAGAGACCCAGTACTTC. Encoded protein: CASSPVREETQYF.

J is TRBJ2-7 and V is TRBV5-1; tentatively, D is TRBD2 (7 bases). The ends were cut back, 0 bases at V and 2 bases at J, with 12 bases in the middle. Germline loops: CDR1 SGHRS, CDR2 YFSETQ. The CDR3 contains 15 residues. CDR3: CASSLAREGAYEQYF. The CDR3 DNA follows: TGCGCCAGCAGCTTGGCCAGGGAGGGGGCCTACGAGCAGTACTTC.

The gene calls are TRBV19 and TRBJ2-1; the D gene is possibly TRBD1 (5 bases). The CDR3 is made up of 16 amino acids. With 4 bases removed from V and 7 bases from J, the gap between germline ends came to 20 bases. Per the germline V gene, CDR1 is LNHDA and CDR2 is SQIVND (reference sequence). This chain's CDR3 is CASSSVTGVNRNEQFF. CDR3 nucleotides: TGTGCCAGTAGTAGCGTCACAGGAGTCAACAGAAATGAGCAGTTCTTC.

V and J are TRBV27 and TRBJ1-2; no clear D gene. CDR1 MNHEY and CDR2 SMNVEV come from the germline V gene (reference sequence). Trimming shortened V by 4 bases and J by 1 base, and 13 bases separated the two germline ends. The CDR3 loop spans 15 amino acids. CDR3 in DNA: TGTGCCAGCAGTTCCCCGATGAGTGGTAACTATGGCTACACCTTC. It specifies CASSSPMSGNYGYTF.

The gene calls are TRBV5-1 and TRBJ2-3, with 7 bases that match TRBD2. The CDR3 has 11 residues. In germline, CDR1 is SGHRS, CDR2 YFSETQ. Trimming removed 6 bases from V and 11 bases from J; junction bases left unmatched: 6. The CDR3 DNA reads TGCGCCAGCAAGCGGGACGAGGTGCAGTATTTT. Its translation is CASKRDEVQYF.

The chain employs TRBV2 and TRBJ1-4; D perhaps matches TRBD1 (5 bases). The CDR3 contains 15 residues. Trimming left V 1 base short and J 7 bases short, with 13 bases between. Germline loops: CDR1 SNHLY, CDR2 FYNNEI. CDR3 sequence reads: CASSEGRVRGEKLFF. Written as DNA, the CDR3 is TGTGCCAGCAGTGAAGGGAGGGTGAGGGGTGAAAAACTGTTTTTT.

The J gene is TRBJ1-2, the V gene TRBV28, with D unclear. The germline V gene encodes CDR1 MDHEN and CDR2 SYDVKM. The CDR3 has 15 residues. V lost 2 bases to trimming and J lost 0 bases, with 10 bases between them. CDR3 sequence: CASSLKFRPNYGYTF. In DNA, the CDR3 is TGTGCCAGCAGTTTAAAATTCAGGCCTAACTATGGCTACACCTTC.

V usage is TRBV5-6 and J usage is TRBJ1-4; a possible D gene is TRBD1 (5 bases). The germline CDR1 and CDR2 sequences are SGHDT and YYEEEE. This CDR3 is built from 17 residues. V lost 4 bases, J lost 0 bases, and 16 bases lay in between. CDR3 nucleotides: TGTGCCAGCAGCAGGAAGGGGATTACAGCAACTAATGAAAAACTGTTTTTT. Encoded protein: CASSRKGITATNEKLFF.

The V gene is TRBV6-2 or TRBV6-3, the J gene TRBJ2-5; tentative D call: TRBD2 (7 bases). CDR1 and CDR2 (germline): MNHEY, SVGEGT. The V end was cut by 4 bases, the J end by 4 bases, with 13 bases between. The CDR3 runs 14 residues. The CDR3 nucleotides read TGTGCCAGCAGTTTGGGGGGGGCTTTAGAGACCCAGTACTTC. This sequence encodes CASSLGGALETQYF.

The rearrangement joins TRBV12-3 or TRBV12-4 to TRBJ1-5; no clear D gene. Between the trimmed V and J ends, which lost 4 bases and 3 bases, there was a span of 7 bases. CDR3 size: 13 residues. The CDR3 DNA sequence: TGTGCCAGCAGTTCAGTTTCCAATCAGCCCCAGCATTTT. Protein: CASSSVSNQPQHF.

This rearrangement joins TRBV18 to TRBJ2-5; tentatively, D is TRBD2 (5 bases). V shed 3 bases and J shed 5 bases, with 10 bases lying between them. Germline-derived CDR1 and CDR2 are KGHSH and LQKENI. This CDR3 spans 13 amino acids. The DNA of the CDR3 is TGTGCCAGCTCACCGAGGGATAGGGAGACCCAGTACTTC. Translation: CASSPRDRETQYF.